The next 18 T cell receptor beta chains were all read from a single sample in a study of blood T cell repertoires in COVID-19. TCRdb keeps only in-frame clones here, not all; method: immunoSEQ multiplex PCR. The sample consists of 65,000 to 95,000 clones, 60% to 75% of them appearing once. What was sequenced was peripheral blood. The receptors shown here come from a man in his forties or fifties with active or convalescent COVID-19.

V gene TRBV24-1 combines with J gene TRBJ2-3; possible D gene TRBD2, 6 bases. The germline V and J ends were trimmed by 5 bases and 4 bases, with 15 bases remaining between them. CDR1 is KGHDR, CDR2 SFDVKD, per germline. This CDR3 region has 15 residues. The CDR3 nucleotides are TGTGCCACCAGTGTAGGAGGGGCGTGGGCAGATACGCAGTATTTT. It translates to CATSVGGAWADTQYF.

The rearrangement links TRBV9 to TRBJ1-4; D is ambiguous. Germline CDR1 and CDR2: SGDLS and YYNGEE. This CDR3 is 15 amino acids long. Trimming cost V 0 bases and J 0 bases, with 6 bases left between them. The CDR3 is CASSVAGTTNEKLFF. The DNA for the CDR3 is TGTGCCAGCAGCGTAGCGGGGACAACTAATGAAAAACTGTTTTTT. The entire variable domain, with the rest obtained from reference TRBV9 and TRBJ1-4, is as follows: DSGVTQTPKHLITATGQRVTLRCSPRSGDLSVYWYQQSLDQGLQFLIQYYNGEERAKGNILERFSAQQFPDLHSELNLSSLELGDSALYFCASSVAGTTNEKLFFGSGTQLSVL.

This chain uses TRBV11-2 with TRBJ2-2; tentatively, D is TRBD2 (7 bases). Trimming removed 1 base from V and 6 bases from J, with 15 bases in between. Per the germline V gene, CDR1 is SGHAT and CDR2 is FQNNGV. The CDR3 loop spans 16 amino acids. CDR3 protein: CASSLGYGGLAGELFF. CDR3 bases: TGTGCCAGCAGCTTAGGATACGGGGGGCTGGCCGGGGAGCTGTTTTTT.

The table lists this clone with many counts. A junction boundary mismatches the germline segment, possibly from a read error. The chain has TRBV6-6 and TRBJ2-7; the D gene is possibly TRBD1 (5 bases). CDR1 MNHNY and CDR2 SVGAGI come from the germline V gene (reference sequence). The CDR3 contains 15 residues. This CDR3 reads CASSNSATVGYEQYF. The CDR3 region has the DNA TGTGCCAGCAGTAACTCAGCGACAGTGGGGTACGAGCAGTACTTC.

Written as DNA, the CDR3 is TGTGCCAGCAGCCCACAGGCCTACGAGCAGTACTTC. This codes for CASSPQAYEQYF. This rearrangement joins TRBV11-2 to TRBJ2-7; D is perhaps TRBD1 (5 bases). Trimming removed 5 bases from V and 2 bases from J, with 7 bases in between. This CDR3 is 12 amino acids long. Germline V CDR1 and CDR2: SGHAT, FQNNGV. Full variable domain (missing parts from reference TRBV11-2 and TRBJ2-7): EAGVAQSPRYKIIEKRQSVAFWCNPISGHATLYWYQQILGQGPKLLIQFQNNGVVDDSQLPKDRFSAERLKGVDSTLKIQPAKLEDSAVYLCASSPQAYEQYFGPGTRLTVT.

The genes are TRBV6-5 and TRBJ1-3; maybe TRBD1 (5 bases). Germline CDR1 is MNHEY and CDR2 is SVGAGI. The CDR3 runs to 14 residues. The V gene lost 8 bases and the J gene lost 0 bases, with 11 bases spanning the gap. The CDR3: CASRGRFSGNTIYF. As DNA, the CDR3 is TGTGCCAGCCGGGGGAGATTCTCTGGAAACACCATATATTTT.

The V and J genes are TRBV2 and TRBJ2-2; maybe TRBD2 (6 bases). V shed 8 bases and J shed 4 bases, with 14 bases lying between them. Germline CDR1 is SNHLY and CDR2 is FYNNEI. CDR3 length: 14 amino acids. The CDR3: CASSASEATGELFF. The CDR3 bases are TGTGCCAGCTCGGCTAGCGAGGCCACCGGGGAGCTGTTTTTT.

The V call is TRBV6-5, the J call TRBJ2-7, with D unclear. The CDR3 is 13 amino acids. Germline V lookup: CDR1 MNHEY, CDR2 SVGAGI. V was shortened by 6 bases and J by 2 bases, with 11 bases between the two germline ends. The CDR3 DNA is TGTGCCAGCAGCATTGACACGACCTACGAGCAGTACTTC. Residues: CASSIDTTYEQYF.

The chain links TRBV6-5 to TRBJ2-3; 8 bases line up with TRBD2. V was pared by 0 bases and J by 1 base, with 3 bases of the junction left unmatched. This CDR3 contains 16 residues. CDR1 MNHEY and CDR2 SVGAGI come from the germline V gene. Here the CDR3 reads CASSYSPTSGTDTQYF. CDR3 coding DNA: TGTGCCAGCAGTTACTCCCCGACTAGCGGCACAGATACGCAGTATTTT.

The V call is TRBV2, the J call TRBJ2-6; D possibly corresponds to TRBD2 (5 bases). V dropped 3 bases and J dropped 0 bases, with 12 bases sitting between them. This CDR3 has 17 amino acids. Germline lookup yields CDR1 SNHLY and CDR2 FYNNEI. CDR3 bases: TGTGCCAGCAGTGAGGAGGCTAAGAGCTCTGGGGCCAACGTCCTGACTTTC. It translates to CASSEEAKSSGANVLTF.

This sequence joins TRBV7-2 and TRBJ2-3; TRBD1 aligns across 7 bases. Per germline, CDR1 SGHTA and CDR2 FQGNSA. Trimming took 1 base from V and 6 from J; bases not matched to a gene: 10. There are 16 residues in the CDR3. The CDR3 nucleotides are TGTGCCAGCAGCTTAGATGCAGGGGGAATTGGGGATACGCAGTATTTT. It is translated as CASSLDAGGIGDTQYF.

This clone was seen a handful of times. The J gene is TRBJ2-3, the V gene TRBV7-8; D gene ambiguous. CDR1 is SGHVS, CDR2 FQNEAQ, per germline. Between the trimmed V and J ends, which lost 1 base and 5 bases, there was a span of 19 bases. This CDR3 is built from 17 residues. CDR3: CASSLVVPGRFKDTQYF. The CDR3 bases are TGTGCCAGCAGCTTAGTTGTGCCCGGTAGATTTAAAGATACGCAGTATTTT.

CDR3 region: CASSSQGAQVTEAFF. In DNA form, the CDR3 reads TGTGCCAGCAGTAGCCAGGGGGCGCAGGTCACTGAAGCTTTCTTT. The chain couples TRBV2 to TRBJ1-1; 8 bases fit TRBD1. Germline V lookup: CDR1 SNHLY, CDR2 FYNNEI. The J segment lost 4 bases and the V segment lost 5 bases, leaving 9 bases of the junction unmatched. This CDR3 has 15 amino acids.

The chain couples TRBV18 to TRBJ1-2, with D possibly TRBD1 on 5 matching bases. The CDR3 has 13 residues. Germline values: CDR1 KGHSH, CDR2 LQKENI. V lost 3 bases, J lost 3 bases, and 8 bases lay in between. CDR3 sequence reads: CASSPDRDYGYTF. The CDR3 DNA sequence: TGTGCCAGCTCACCCGACAGAGACTATGGCTACACCTTC.

The rearrangement links TRBV21-1 to TRBJ2-1; whether TRBD2, the table's D call, matches the DNA was not checked. TRBV21-1 is a listed pseudogene. The CDR3 has 14 amino acids. The CDR3: CASVETSGGGEQFF. In DNA, the CDR3 is TGTGCCAGCGTTGAGACTAGCGGGGGGGGTGAGCAGTTCTTC.

The rearrangement joins TRBV7-9 to TRBJ2-5; 14 bases line up with TRBD2. CDR1 is SEHNR and CDR2 is FQNEAQ in the germline V gene (reference sequence). This CDR3 has 16 amino acids. V dropped 1 base and J dropped 4; count of bases not matched to a gene: 2. CDR3 residues: CASSLGGLAGGETQYF. CDR3 nucleotides: TGTGCCAGCAGCTTAGGTGGACTAGCGGGAGGAGAGACCCAGTACTTC.

This sequence joins TRBV3-1 (or the pseudogene TRBV3-2) and TRBJ2-1; TRBD2 matches 8 bases. The CDR3 has 13 residues. V was clipped by 0 bases and J by 9 bases; unmatched bases: 1. Per germline, CDR1 LGHDT and CDR2 YNNKEL (reference sequence). The CDR3 spells CASSQDREGEQFF. The CDR3 bases are TGTGCCAGCAGCCAAGATCGGGAGGGTGAGCAGTTCTTC.

The rearrangement links TRBV7-6 to TRBJ2-5, with D tentatively TRBD1 (6 bases). Germline V lookup: CDR1 SGHVS, CDR2 FNYEAQ. The CDR3 is 15 residues long. V gave up 8 bases and J gave up 4 bases, with 20 bases separating them. Here the CDR3 DNA reads TGTGCCAGCGGGCTCGGGACATTAAACCCAGAGACCCAGTACTTC. Translated, it gives CASGLGTLNPETQYF.